This T cell receptor (beta chain) was captured in a study of cytotoxic CD8 clonotypes in ibrutinib-treated CLL. The assay was immunoSEQ multiplex PCR, and TCRdb's table has in-frame clones only and misses some. The profile shows about 140,000 clones, about 91% of them singletons. In germline, CDR1 is SGDLS, CDR2 YYNGEE. The CDR3 has 15 amino acids. Trimming cost V 0 bases and J 1 base, with 11 bases left between them. Study-level points and caveats: Clonality went up at ibrutinib response and then declined back toward baseline at progression.

About this clone: The antigen remains undetermined.

The clonotype comes from a human donor with chronic lymphocytic leukemia. The chain couples TRBV9 to TRBJ2-7, with unresolved D. The sequencing used PBMCs, collected after 12 months of ibrutinib treatment. The CDR3 reads CASSVGGHGSYEQYF. CDR3 coding DNA: TGTGCCAGCAGCGTAGGGGGTCATGGGTCCTACGAGCAGTACTTC.